The entry that follows covers one T cell receptor (beta chain) sequence. The data were obtained in a study of blood T cell repertoires in COVID-19. Study information: COVID-19 samples from acute and convalescent phases originated in the United States, Italy and Spain. PBMCs, B-cell-depleted T cells, or T cells were the source of the cDNA or gDNA that made up the material.

In the original processing: By means of reference gene primer amplification, nucleated cell counts were estimated. The table came from immunoSEQ multiplex PCR; TCRdb's copy has only in-frame clones and leaves some out. That table furnishes V, J and clone size, whereas the DNA furnished D and trimming. The table shows around 30,000 clones, with more than 80% occurring only once. The source is a woman aged 80 or older with acute or convalescent COVID-19. The sequenced material came from peripheral blood.

The CDR3 spells CASSQVSTEAFF. CDR3 DNA sequence: TGTGCCAGCAGCCAAGTGAGCACTGAAGCTTTCTTT. This chain links TRBV14 with TRBJ1-1; no clear D gene. Germline lookup yields CDR1 SGHDN and CDR2 FVKESK. V shed 1 base and J shed 4 bases, with 4 bases lying between them. The CDR3 sequence is 12 residues long.